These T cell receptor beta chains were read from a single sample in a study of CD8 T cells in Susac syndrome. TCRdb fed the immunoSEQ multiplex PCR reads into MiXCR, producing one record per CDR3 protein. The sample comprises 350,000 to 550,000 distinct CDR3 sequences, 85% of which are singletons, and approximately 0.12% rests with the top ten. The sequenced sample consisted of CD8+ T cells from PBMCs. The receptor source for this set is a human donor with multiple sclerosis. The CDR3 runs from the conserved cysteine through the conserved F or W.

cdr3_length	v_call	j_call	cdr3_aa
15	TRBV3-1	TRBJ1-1	CASSQSDRGFTEAFF
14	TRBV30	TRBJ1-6	CAWSGTGGTSPLHF
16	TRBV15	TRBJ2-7	CATSEPPGWGNYEQYF
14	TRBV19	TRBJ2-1	CASSTPGWNNEQFF
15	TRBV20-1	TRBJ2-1	CSARPPGAGGYEQFF
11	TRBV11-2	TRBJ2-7	CASSFTGQQYF
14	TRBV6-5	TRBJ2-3	CASSYAGSTDTQYF
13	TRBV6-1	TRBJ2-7	CASSLAARDEQYF
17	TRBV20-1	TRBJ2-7	CSARPFSRDQITYEQYF
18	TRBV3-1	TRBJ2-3	CASSPRIGDIREHGTQYF
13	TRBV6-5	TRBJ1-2	CASSYSSLGGYTF
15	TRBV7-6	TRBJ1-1	CASSLGTGAGTEAFF
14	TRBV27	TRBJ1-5	CASSLGGINQLQHF
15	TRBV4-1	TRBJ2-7	CASSPGAGGHSEQYF
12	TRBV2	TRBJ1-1	CASSDGSHEAFF
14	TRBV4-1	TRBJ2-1	CASSQDPGGDEQFF
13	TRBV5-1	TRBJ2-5	CASSLQAEETQYF
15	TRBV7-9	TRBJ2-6	CASTLGVSGANVLTF
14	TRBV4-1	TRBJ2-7	CASSDRVPSYEQYF
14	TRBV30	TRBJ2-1	CAWSFAAGGNEQFF
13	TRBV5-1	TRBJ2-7	CASSGWETDEQYF
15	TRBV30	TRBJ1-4	CAWSGTGGGGEKLFF
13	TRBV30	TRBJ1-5	CAWTGAGNQPQHF
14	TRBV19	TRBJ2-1	CASSPPTGINEQFF
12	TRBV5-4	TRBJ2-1	CASSLAYDEQFF
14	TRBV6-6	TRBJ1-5	CASSETYSNQPQHF
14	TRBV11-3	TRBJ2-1	CASSEGTAPNEQFF
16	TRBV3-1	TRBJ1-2	CASSQVRTADRYGYTF
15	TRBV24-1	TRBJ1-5	CATSDPGRHNQPQHF
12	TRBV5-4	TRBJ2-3	CASRLETDTQYF
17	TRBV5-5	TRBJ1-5	CASRIPPDTLRDQPQHF
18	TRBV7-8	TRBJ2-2	CASSLDPSWRTNTGELFF
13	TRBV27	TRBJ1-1	CASSLSRTTEAFF